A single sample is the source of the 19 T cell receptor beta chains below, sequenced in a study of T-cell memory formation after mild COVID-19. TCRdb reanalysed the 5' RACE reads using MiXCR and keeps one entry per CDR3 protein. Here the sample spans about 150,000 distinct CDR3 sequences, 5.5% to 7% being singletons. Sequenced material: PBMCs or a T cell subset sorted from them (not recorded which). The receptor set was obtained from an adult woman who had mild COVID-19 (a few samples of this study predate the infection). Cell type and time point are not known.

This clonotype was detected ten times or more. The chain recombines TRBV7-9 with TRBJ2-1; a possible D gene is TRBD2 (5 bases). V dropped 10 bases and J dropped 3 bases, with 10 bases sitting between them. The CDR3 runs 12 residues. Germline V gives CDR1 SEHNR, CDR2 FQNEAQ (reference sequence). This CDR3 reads CATSRDYNEQFF. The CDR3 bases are TGTGCCACCTCGAGGGACTACAATGAGCAGTTCTTC.

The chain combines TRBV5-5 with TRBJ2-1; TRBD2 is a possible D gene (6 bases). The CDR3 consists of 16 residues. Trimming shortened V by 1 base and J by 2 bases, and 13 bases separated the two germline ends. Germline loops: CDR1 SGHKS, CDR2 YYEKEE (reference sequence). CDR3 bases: TGTGCCAGCAGCTTGTTTAGCGGAGGGCCCTACAATGAGCAGTTCTTC. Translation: CASSLFSGGPYNEQFF.

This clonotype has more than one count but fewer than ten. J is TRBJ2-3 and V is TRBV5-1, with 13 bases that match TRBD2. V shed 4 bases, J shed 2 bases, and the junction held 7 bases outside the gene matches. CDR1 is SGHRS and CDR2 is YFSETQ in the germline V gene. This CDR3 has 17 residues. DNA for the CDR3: TGCGCCAGCAGCCCCGGACTAGCGGGGGACCTCACAGATACGCAGTATTTT. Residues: CASSPGLAGDLTDTQYF. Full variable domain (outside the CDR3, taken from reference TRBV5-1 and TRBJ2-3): KAGVTQTPRYLIKTRGQQVTLSCSPISGHRSVSWYQQTPGQGLQFLFEYFSETQRNKGNFPGRFSGRQFSNSRSEMNVSTLELGDSALYLCASSPGLAGDLTDTQYFGPGTRLTVL.

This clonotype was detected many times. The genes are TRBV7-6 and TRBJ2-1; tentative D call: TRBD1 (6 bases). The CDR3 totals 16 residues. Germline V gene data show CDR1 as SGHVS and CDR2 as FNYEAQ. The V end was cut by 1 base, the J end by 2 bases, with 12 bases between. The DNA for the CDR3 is TGTGCCAGCAGCTTAGAGGCTAGGGGGACCTACAATGAGCAGTTCTTC. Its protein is CASSLEARGTYNEQFF.

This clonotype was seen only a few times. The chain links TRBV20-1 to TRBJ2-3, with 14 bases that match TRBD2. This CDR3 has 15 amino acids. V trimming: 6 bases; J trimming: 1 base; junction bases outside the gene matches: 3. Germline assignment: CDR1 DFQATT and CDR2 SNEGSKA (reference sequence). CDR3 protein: CSAGLAGARTDTQYF. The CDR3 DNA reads TGCAGTGCGGGACTAGCGGGGGCCCGCACAGATACGCAGTATTTT.

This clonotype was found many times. The CDR3 protein is CSARDRGTANTGELFF. CDR3 nucleotides: TGCAGTGCTAGAGATCGAGGGACAGCGAACACCGGGGAGCTGTTTTTT. The V and J genes are TRBV20-1 and TRBJ2-2, with TRBD1 matching 7 bases. The ends lost 0 bases at V and 0 bases at J; junction bases unmatched: 4. The CDR3 is 16 amino acids. Germline V gene lookup returns CDR1 DFQATT and CDR2 SNEGSKA (reference sequence).

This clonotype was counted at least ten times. This CDR3 reads CAISGGQGIAGTEAFF. For the CDR3, the DNA is TGTGCCATCAGTGGGGGACAGGGGATTGCGGGCACTGAAGCTTTCTTT. This chain links TRBV10-3 with TRBJ1-1; 10 nucleotides align to TRBD1. CDR1 is ENHRY, CDR2 SYGVKD, per germline. The CDR3 has 16 residues. J lost 4 bases, V lost 4 bases, and 9 bases had no gene match.

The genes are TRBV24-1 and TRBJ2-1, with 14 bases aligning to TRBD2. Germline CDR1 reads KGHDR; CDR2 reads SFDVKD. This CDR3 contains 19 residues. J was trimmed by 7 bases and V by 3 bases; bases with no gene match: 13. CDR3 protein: CATSDPGTSGSPYKNEQFF. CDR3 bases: TGTGCCACCAGTGATCCCGGGACTAGCGGGAGTCCGTATAAGAATGAGCAGTTCTTC.

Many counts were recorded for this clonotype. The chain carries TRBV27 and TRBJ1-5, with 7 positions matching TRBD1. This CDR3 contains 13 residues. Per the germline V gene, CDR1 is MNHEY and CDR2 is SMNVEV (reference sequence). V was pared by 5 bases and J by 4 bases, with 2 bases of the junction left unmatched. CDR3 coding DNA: TGTGCCAGCAGTCCGGACAGGAATCAGCCCCAGCATTTT. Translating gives CASSPDRNQPQHF.

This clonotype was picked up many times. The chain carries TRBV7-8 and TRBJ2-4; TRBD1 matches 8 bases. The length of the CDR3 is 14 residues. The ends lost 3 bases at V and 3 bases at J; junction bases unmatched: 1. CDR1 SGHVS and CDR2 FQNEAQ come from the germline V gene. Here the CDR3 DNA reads TGTGCCAGCAGCTTGACAGGGGTCAAAAACATTCAGTACTTC. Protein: CASSLTGVKNIQYF.

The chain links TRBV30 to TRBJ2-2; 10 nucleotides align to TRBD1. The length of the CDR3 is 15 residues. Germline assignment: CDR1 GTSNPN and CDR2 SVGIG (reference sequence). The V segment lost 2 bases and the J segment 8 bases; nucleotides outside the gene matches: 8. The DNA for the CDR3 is TGTGCCTGGAGTTACAGAGACAGGGGGCAAGGGGAGCTGTTTTTT. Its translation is CAWSYRDRGQGELFF.

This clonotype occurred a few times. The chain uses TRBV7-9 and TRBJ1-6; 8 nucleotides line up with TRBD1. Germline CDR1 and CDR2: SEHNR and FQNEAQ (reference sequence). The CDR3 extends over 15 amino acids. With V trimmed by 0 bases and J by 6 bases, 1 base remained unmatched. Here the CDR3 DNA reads TGTGCCAGCAGCTTAGCGGGACAGGTTAATTCACCCCTCCACTTT. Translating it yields CASSLAGQVNSPLHF.

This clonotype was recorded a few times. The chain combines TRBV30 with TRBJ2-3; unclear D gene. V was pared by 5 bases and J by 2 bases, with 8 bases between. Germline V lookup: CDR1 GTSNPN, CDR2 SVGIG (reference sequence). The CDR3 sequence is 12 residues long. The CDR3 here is CAWDKDTDTQYF. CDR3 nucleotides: TGTGCCTGGGACAAGGACACAGATACGCAGTATTTT.

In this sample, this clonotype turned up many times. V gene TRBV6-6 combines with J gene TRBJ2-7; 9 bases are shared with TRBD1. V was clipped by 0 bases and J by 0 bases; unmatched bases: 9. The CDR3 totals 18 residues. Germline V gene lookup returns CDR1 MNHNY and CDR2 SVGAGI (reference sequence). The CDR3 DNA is TGTGCCAGCAGTTACTCGAACAGGGGGACAGGGAGCTCCTACGAGCAGTACTTC. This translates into CASSYSNRGTGSSYEQYF.

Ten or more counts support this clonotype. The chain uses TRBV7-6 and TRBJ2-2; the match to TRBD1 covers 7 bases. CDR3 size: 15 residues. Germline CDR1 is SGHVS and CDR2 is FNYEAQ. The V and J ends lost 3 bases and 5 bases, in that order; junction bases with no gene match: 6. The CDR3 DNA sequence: TGTGCCAGCAGCTTGGGACAGTTAAGGACCGGGGAGCTGTTTTTT. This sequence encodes CASSLGQLRTGELFF.

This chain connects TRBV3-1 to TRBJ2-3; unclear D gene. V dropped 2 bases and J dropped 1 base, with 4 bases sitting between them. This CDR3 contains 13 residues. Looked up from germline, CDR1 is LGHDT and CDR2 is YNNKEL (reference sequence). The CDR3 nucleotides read TGTGCCAGCAGCCAACTAGGCACAGATACGCAGTATTTT. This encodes CASSQLGTDTQYF.

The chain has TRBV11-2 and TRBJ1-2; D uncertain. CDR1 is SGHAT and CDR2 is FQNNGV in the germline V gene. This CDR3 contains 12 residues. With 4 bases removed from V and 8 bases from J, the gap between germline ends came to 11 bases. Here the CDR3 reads CASSSGQLGYTF. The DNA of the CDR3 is TGTGCCAGCAGCTCCGGTCAGTTGGGCTACACCTTC.

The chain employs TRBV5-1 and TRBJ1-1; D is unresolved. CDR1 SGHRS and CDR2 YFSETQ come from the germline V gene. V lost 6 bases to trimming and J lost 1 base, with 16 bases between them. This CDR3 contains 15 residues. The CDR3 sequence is CASTPRRGQNTEAFF. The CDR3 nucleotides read TGCGCCAGCACCCCTCGGCGAGGGCAGAACACTGAAGCTTTCTTT.

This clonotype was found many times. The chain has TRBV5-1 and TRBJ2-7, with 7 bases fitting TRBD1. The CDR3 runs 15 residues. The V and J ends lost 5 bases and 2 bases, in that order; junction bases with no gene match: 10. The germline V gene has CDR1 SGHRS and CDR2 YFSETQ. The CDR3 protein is CASRGDSPGTYEQYF. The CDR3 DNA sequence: TGCGCCAGCAGGGGGGACAGCCCTGGAACCTACGAGCAGTACTTC. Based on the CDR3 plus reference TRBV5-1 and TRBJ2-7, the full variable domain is KAGVTQTPRYLIKTRGQQVTLSCSPISGHRSVSWYQQTPGQGLQFLFEYFSETQRNKGNFPGRFSGRQFSNSRSEMNVSTLELGDSALYLCASRGDSPGTYEQYFGPGTRLTVT.